This T cell receptor beta chain was obtained from a study of shared clonotypes between healthy human individuals (dated by TCRdb to 2019 to 2021). Some background on the complete study: The cohort included three men and a couple of women between 18 and 49 years of age. For each donor, CD4 naive and CD4 memory were each run on three plates, CD8 naive on two plates, and CD8 memory on one plate. The study deeply sequenced blood TCR repertoires of about 5 healthy adults to estimate repertoire size and the extent of clonotype sharing between individuals. To increase sequencing depth and limit assay-specific biases, different laboratories used diverse techniques to prepare libraries and sequence TCR repertoires. Each donor's leukapheresis produced roughly between about 0.9 and 9.5 billion PBMCs.

Donors were healthy HIV-negative adults with no recently reported acute infections or vaccinations. All donors were Caucasian adults living in Nashville, Tennessee, USA. CD4+ T cells were enriched by magnetic negative selection; naive cells were then positively selected on CD45RA, and the negative fraction formed the memory subset. After blood collection by leukapheresis, PBMCs were isolated using Ficoll-Histopaque density gradient centrifugation and then cryopreserved in the vapor phase of liquid nitrogen. Analytical flow cytometry was used to check the purity and quantity of each magnetically sorted T cell population. Genomic DNA was isolated from each sorted fraction and quantified by UV absorbance on a Nanodrop 2000c. Using the deep immunoSEQ assay, TCR CDR3 regions were amplified from genomic DNA by multiplex PCR. Extracted genomic DNA from each cell subset was spread evenly across all wells of several immunoSEQ 96-well plates, with each plate serving as a replicate. For sorted subsets, 150 to 250 ng of genomic DNA, equivalent to about 30,000 T cell genomes, went into each replicate PCR. Purified libraries were measured with a Qubit 3.0 fluorometer, size-checked on a Bioanalyzer 2100, and measured again with the KAPA Library Quantification kit. Every immunoSEQ 96-well plate was sequenced on a separate single-read 150-cycle Illumina NextSeq 550 flow cell. The published analysis was carried out like this. Because the immunoSEQ output held only junctional sequences and lacked quality scores, the filtering could not match the filtering applied to full-length reads. Sequences were annotated with PyIR, a Python wrapper for IgBLAST v1.9, using IMGT germline references to assign V/J genes and CDR3. Reads with weak V/J assignments (E-value above 1e-6), missing CDR3, stop codons, out-of-frame junctions, or ambiguous translated residues were removed. A V3J clonotype was defined by an identical inferred V gene, J gene, and CDR3 amino acid sequence. Percentage overlap between repertoires was computed as shared unique clonotypes divided by the size of the smaller repertoire. RTK rarefaction, the Chao1 estimator, and Recon v2.1 estimates of unobserved clonotypes were used to assess repertoire richness. OLGA was used to compute generation probabilities for all TCRbeta clonotypes that the gDNA method yielded from a handful of donors. Sourced from immuneACCESS, this table was stored by TCRdb with only in-frame sequences that have V and J called. A share of the clones is absent; for the studies checked, an unresolved V gene accounts for under half, and the remainder has no known explanation. V, J and clone size were drawn from that table, and D and trimming were deduced from the DNA. Recorded for this sample are around 2.5 million clones; 93% of them occurred a single time. Roughly 0.36% of the sample lies in the top ten.

Comments on this clone: Its target antigen remains unknown. No base qualities exist here, and no much larger clone lies one base off it.

The study at large found these results: Higher generation probabilities were observed for clonotypes shared by all four sorted-subset donors than for non-shared clonotypes. Pairwise subsampling led to the expectation that sequencing depth would affect the degree of clonotype sharing among donors. Sampling was restricted to blood, and TCR repertoires in tissues likely differ from the TCR repertoires found in blood. Estimated clonotype richness was generally larger for naive than for memory subsets. Across a few donors, approximately 4.9% of naive CD4, approximately 3.6% of naive CD8, roughly 2.3% of memory CD4, and roughly 0.41% of memory CD8 clonotypes were shared. Because the study included only a small number of donors, the genetic and exposure-history diversity represented was limited. Rarefaction of sorted-subset datasets indicated incomplete sequencing despite the large sequencing depth.

V is pared back by 3 bases and J by 4 bases, with 31 bases lying between the germline termini. The germline V gene (reference sequence) sets CDR1 to MNHEY and CDR2 to SMNVEV. The cysteine opens and the phenylalanine closes a CDR3 of 20 amino acids. CDR3 DNA only is kept here, 60 bases in frame from base 1. The sequence came from a man between 18 and 35 years old in good health. Some clones in this sample may be carry-over from other donors' samples. Sequenced sample: naive CD4+ T cells from PBMCs. The sample's cell subset or site label, in plain terms: CD45RA+ positively selected. The chain employs TRBV27 and TRBJ2-7, and TRBD2 may be the D gene, going by 5 matching bases. The base sequence is TGTGCCAGCAGTTTCCGTGTTTTAAGACCCCCGGACTCGGCCTCTTACGAGCAGTACTTC. Translation gives CASSFRVLRPPDSASYEQYF.